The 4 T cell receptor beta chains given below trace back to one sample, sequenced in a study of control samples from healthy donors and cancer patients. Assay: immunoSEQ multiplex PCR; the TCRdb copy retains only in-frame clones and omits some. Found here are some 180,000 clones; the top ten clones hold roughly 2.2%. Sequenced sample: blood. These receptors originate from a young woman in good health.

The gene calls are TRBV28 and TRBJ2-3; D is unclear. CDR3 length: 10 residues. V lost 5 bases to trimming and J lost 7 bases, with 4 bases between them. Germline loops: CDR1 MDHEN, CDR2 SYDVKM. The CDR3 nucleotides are TGTGCCAGCAGTCTAAATACGCAGTATTTT. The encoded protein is CASSLNTQYF.

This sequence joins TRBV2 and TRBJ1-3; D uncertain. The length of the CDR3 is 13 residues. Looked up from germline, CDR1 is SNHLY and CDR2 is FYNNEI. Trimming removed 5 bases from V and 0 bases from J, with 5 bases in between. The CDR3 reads CASSLFSGNTIYF. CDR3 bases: TGTGCCAGCAGTTTATTCTCTGGAAACACCATATATTTT.

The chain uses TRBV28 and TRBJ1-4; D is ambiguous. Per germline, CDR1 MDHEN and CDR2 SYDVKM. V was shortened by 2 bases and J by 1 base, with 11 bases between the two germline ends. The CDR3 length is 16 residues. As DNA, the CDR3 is TGTGCCAGCAGTTTAGATCCTCTGGGAACTAATGAAAAACTGTTTTTT. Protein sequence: CASSLDPLGTNEKLFF.

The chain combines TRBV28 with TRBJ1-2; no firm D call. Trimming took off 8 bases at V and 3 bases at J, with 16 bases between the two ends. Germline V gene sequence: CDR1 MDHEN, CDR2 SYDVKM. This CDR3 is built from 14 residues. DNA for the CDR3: TGTGCCAGCTCCGGCCTGTGGACGGACTATGGCTACACCTTC. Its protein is CASSGLWTDYGYTF.